A single sample gave rise to the 27 T cell receptor beta chains below, sequenced in a study of blood T cell repertoires in COVID-19 (dated by TCRdb to the early 2020s). Library generation was performed with the immunoSEQ multiplex PCR assay. TCRdb mirrors the immuneACCESS table, restricted to in-frame sequences. Some clones are absent from its copies; in checked studies, under half trace to an unresolved V gene, and the reason for the others is unknown. Counted in this sample were about 53,000 clones; about 86% of them appeared once. The ten largest clones add up to about 20% of the sample. The sequenced sample consisted of peripheral blood. Source of these receptors: a woman of 80 years or more with COVID-19, enrolled during active disease.

This clone was observed once. The chain combines TRBV4-2 with TRBJ2-2; possible D gene TRBD2, 5 bases. This CDR3 comprises 18 residues. V lost 0 bases and J 3 bases, leaving 17 bases between the germline ends. Germline CDR1 LGHNA, CDR2 YNFKEQ. CDR3 region: CASSQEGSRGRHTGELFF. The CDR3 region has the DNA TGTGCCAGCAGCCAAGAGGGCTCCCGCGGGCGGCACACCGGGGAGCTGTTTTTT.

CDR3 DNA sequence: TGTGCCACCAGTGATTTAGGAGGCAGGGGGTCCTTTAACTATGGCTACACCTTC. It encodes CATSDLGGRGSFNYGYTF. This sequence joins TRBV24-1 and TRBJ1-2; 7 bases line up with TRBD1. J lost 1 base, V lost 1 base, and 11 bases had no gene match. CDR1 and CDR2 from the germline V gene are KGHDR and SFDVKD. The length of the CDR3 is 18 residues.

The V call is TRBV14, the J call TRBJ2-7; possible D gene TRBD1, 5 bases. The ends were cut back, 2 bases at V and 0 bases at J, with 8 bases in the middle. CDR1 is SGHDN and CDR2 is FVKESK in the germline V gene. The CDR3 loop spans 14 amino acids. CDR3 DNA sequence: TGTGCCAGCAGCCAACGCAGGGCCTCCTACGAGCAGTACTTC. Amino acid sequence: CASSQRRASYEQYF.

In its sample, this clone was seen a few times. The J gene is TRBJ2-7, the V gene TRBV19; 12 nucleotides align to TRBD1. Per germline, CDR1 LNHDA and CDR2 SQIVND (reference sequence). The CDR3 is 15 amino acids. V dropped 0 bases and J dropped 5; count of bases not matched to a gene: 2. The CDR3 here is CASSIDGTGGHEQYF. Here the CDR3 DNA reads TGTGCCAGTAGTATAGACGGGACAGGGGGCCACGAGCAGTACTTC.

The chain has TRBV3-1 (or the pseudogene TRBV3-2) and TRBJ2-1, with 13 bases identical to TRBD2. V dropped 4 bases and J dropped 8; count of bases not matched to a gene: 5. CDR3 length: 15 residues. Germline assignment: CDR1 LGHDT and CDR2 YNNKEL (reference sequence). As DNA, the CDR3 is TGTGCCAGCAGCCGTTTTGGACTAGCGGGAGATGAGCAGTTCTTC. Amino acids: CASSRFGLAGDEQFF.

The chain couples TRBV11-3 to TRBJ2-5, with 12 bases that match TRBD1. Germline V CDR1 and CDR2: SGHNT, YENEEA. The CDR3 covers 14 residues. V was clipped by 5 bases and J by 4 bases; unmatched bases: 2. CDR3 loop: CASSPGQGAETQYF. As DNA, the CDR3 is TGTGCCAGCAGCCCGGGACAGGGGGCAGAGACCCAGTACTTC.

The gene calls are TRBV29-1 and TRBJ2-5; D unclear. The V gene lost 6 bases and the J gene lost 0 bases, with 14 bases spanning the gap. The length of the CDR3 is 14 residues. Germline CDR1 is SQVTM and CDR2 is ANQGSEA. CDR3 loop: CSVAWALHQETQYF. For the CDR3, the DNA is TGCAGCGTCGCTTGGGCCCTACACCAAGAGACCCAGTACTTC.

The chain recombines TRBV20-1 with TRBJ2-2; D might be TRBD2 (6 bases). The germline V gene has CDR1 DFQATT and CDR2 SNEGSKA (reference sequence). V gave up 3 bases and J gave up 6 bases, with 20 bases separating them. The CDR3 runs to 16 residues. The CDR3, as DNA: TGCAGTGCTAGTAGGGGTACGGGAGTAGGTGCCGGGGAGCTGTTTTTT. It is translated as CSASRGTGVGAGELFF.

The table lists this clone with a count of one. This rearrangement joins TRBV19 to TRBJ2-4; 11 bases are a match to TRBD2. This CDR3 comprises 13 residues. With V trimmed by 7 bases and J by 9 bases, 5 bases remained unmatched. CDR1 is LNHDA, CDR2 SQIVND, per germline (reference sequence). CDR3 sequence (DNA): TGTGCCAGTAAAACTAGCGGGAGCTTCATTCAGTACTTC. Translation: CASKTSGSFIQYF. Combining the CDR3 with reference TRBV19 and TRBJ2-4 gives the whole variable domain DGGITQSPKYLFRKEGQNVTLSCEQNLNHDAMYWYRQDPGQGLRLIYYSQIVNDFQKGDIAEGYSVSREKKESFPLTVTSAQKNPTAFYLCASKTSGSFIQYFGAGTRLSVL.

The chain joins TRBV6-5 to TRBJ2-7, with 11 bases that match TRBD2. The CDR3 sequence is 15 residues long. Germline CDR1 is MNHEY and CDR2 is SVGAGI. The V gene end was trimmed by 4 bases and the J gene end by 2 bases; junction bases not matched to a gene: 4. This CDR3 is CASSSIAGGTYEQYF. The CDR3 nucleotides are TGTGCCAGCAGTTCTATAGCGGGAGGGACCTACGAGCAGTACTTC.

V is TRBV3-1 (or the pseudogene TRBV3-2) and J is TRBJ2-3, with D possibly TRBD2 on 5 matching bases. CDR3 length: 15 amino acids. Germline V gene lookup returns CDR1 LGHDT and CDR2 YNNKEL (reference sequence). V was pared by 3 bases and J by 2 bases, with 12 bases between. CDR3 DNA sequence: TGTGCCAGCAGCCAGGACCTCCGGGACACAGATACGCAGTATTTT. As protein: CASSQDLRDTDTQYF.

V usage is TRBV6-5 and J usage is TRBJ2-7, with a weak D call TRBD1 (6 bases). Germline CDR1 MNHEY, CDR2 SVGAGI. The CDR3 covers 15 residues. The V end was cut by 0 bases, the J end by 1 base, with 10 bases between. In DNA form, the CDR3 reads TGTGCCAGCAGTTACTCTCTGGACAGTTCCTACGAGCAGTACTTC. Its protein product is CASSYSLDSSYEQYF.

The chain carries TRBV7-8 and TRBJ2-5, with no clear D. Germline V gene data show CDR1 as SGHVS and CDR2 as FQNEAQ. The length of the CDR3 is 13 residues. The V end lost 0 bases, the J end lost 5 bases, and 7 bases lay between the germline ends. CDR3 DNA: TGTGCCAGCAGCTTAGCGGAGATGGAGACCCAGTACTTC. Translation: CASSLAEMETQYF.

V is TRBV5-6 and J is TRBJ2-5, with D unresolved. V was clipped by 7 bases and J by 4 bases, with 14 bases between them. The length of the CDR3 is 13 residues. CDR1 and CDR2 from the germline V gene are SGHDT and YYEEEE. The CDR3 loop is CASAGSVGETQYF. CDR3 sequence (DNA): TGTGCCAGCGCTGGCAGCGTTGGAGAGACCCAGTACTTC.

CDR3 protein: CASSYTGLYGYTF. The CDR3 nucleotides read TGTGCCAGCAGTTACACAGGGCTCTATGGCTACACCTTC. The chain employs TRBV6-5 and TRBJ1-2; D is perhaps TRBD1 (6 bases). The germline V gene has CDR1 MNHEY and CDR2 SVGAGI. The CDR3 totals 13 residues. Between the trimmed V and J ends, which lost 2 bases and 4 bases, there was a span of 8 bases.

The rearrangement uses TRBV9 and TRBJ2-1, with 12 bases identical to TRBD2. This CDR3 spans 15 amino acids. Germline assignment: CDR1 SGDLS and CDR2 YYNGEE. V was clipped by 1 base and J by 6 bases; unmatched bases: 2. The CDR3 DNA reads TGTGCCAGCAGCGTACTAGCGGGAGGGGGCAATGAGCAGTTCTTC. Translating gives CASSVLAGGGNEQFF.

This clone was detected only a few times. In DNA, the CDR3 is TGTGCCAGCAGCTTGGTTGGGGGGGGGAACACTGAAGCTTTCTTT. Its protein product is CASSLVGGGNTEAFF. The V gene is TRBV5-8, the J gene TRBJ1-1; tentatively, D is TRBD1 (5 bases). V lost 0 bases and J lost 1, with 10 bases in between. Looked up from germline, CDR1 is SGHTS and CDR2 is YDEGEE. The CDR3 is 15 amino acids. The variable domain in full, completed from reference TRBV5-8 and TRBJ1-1, reads EAGVTQSPTHLIKTRGQQATLRCSPISGHTSVYWYQQALGLGLQFLLWYDEGEERNRGNFPPRFSGRQFPNYSSELNVNALELEDSALYLCASSLVGGGNTEAFFGQGTRLTVV.

The chain employs TRBV18 and TRBJ2-2, with D perhaps TRBD1 (5 bases). V was shortened by 4 bases and J by 4 bases, with 7 bases between the two germline ends. Per the germline V gene, CDR1 is KGHSH and CDR2 is LQKENI. The CDR3 loop spans 13 amino acids. In nucleotides, the CDR3 is TGTGCCAGCTCACTCAGGGTCACCGGGGAGCTGTTTTTT. Protein sequence: CASSLRVTGELFF.

V usage is TRBV24-1 and J usage is TRBJ1-2, with TRBD1 matching 9 bases. After removal of 3 bases from V and 4 bases from J, the junction contained 11 bases not matched to a gene. Germline CDR1 KGHDR, CDR2 SFDVKD. The CDR3 loop spans 17 amino acids. This CDR3 reads CATSDPIGGTGIYGYTF. The CDR3 region has the DNA TGTGCCACCAGTGATCCAATTGGGGGGACAGGGATCTATGGCTACACCTTC.

The rearrangement joins TRBV15 to TRBJ1-5, with D perhaps TRBD1 (6 bases). This CDR3 region has 17 residues. Germline V gene lookup returns CDR1 LNHNV and CDR2 YYDKDF (reference sequence). V was clipped by 3 bases and J by 5 bases, with 20 bases between them. The CDR3 sequence: CATSRMRVTGKDQPQHF. The CDR3 DNA follows: TGTGCCACCAGCAGGATGAGGGTGACAGGAAAGGATCAGCCCCAGCATTTT. Together with reference TRBV15 and TRBJ1-5, the CDR3 gives the full variable domain: DAMVIQNPRYQVTQFGKPVTLSCSQTLNHNVMYWYQQKSSQAPKLLFHYYDKDFNNEADTPDNFQSRRPNTSFCFLDIRSPGLGDTAMYLCATSRMRVTGKDQPQHFGDGTRLSIL.

This rearrangement joins TRBV18 to TRBJ1-1; 8 bases agree with TRBD1. The CDR3 spans 15 residues. V shed 0 bases and J 7 bases; nucleotides not matched to a gene: 7. Germline assignment: CDR1 KGHSH and CDR2 LQKENI. CDR3 in amino acids: CASSPPSGGAGEAFF. CDR3 in DNA: TGTGCCAGCTCACCACCTTCAGGGGGCGCGGGTGAAGCTTTCTTT.

The V call is TRBV5-5, the J call TRBJ2-7; weak D call: TRBD2 (6 bases). Germline CDR1 is SGHKS and CDR2 is YYEKEE (reference sequence). V lost 1 base, J lost 4 bases, and 9 bases lay in between. The CDR3 has 13 residues. CDR3 coding DNA: TGTGCCAGCAGCTTGCCTGCGGGATACGAGCAGTACTTC. It encodes CASSLPAGYEQYF.

The chain links TRBV9 to TRBJ1-1; TRBD1 matches at 7 bases. The length of the CDR3 is 14 residues. Trimming took 2 bases from V and 5 from J; bases not matched to a gene: 6. CDR1 is SGDLS, CDR2 YYNGEE, per germline. CDR3 in DNA: TGTGCCAGCAGCGTCGCCGGGACAGATACTGAAGCTTTCTTT. Translated: CASSVAGTDTEAFF.

The V and J genes are TRBV3-1 (or the pseudogene TRBV3-2) and TRBJ2-7; 9 nucleotides match TRBD2. The CDR3 consists of 15 residues. Germline CDR1 reads LGHDT; CDR2 reads YNNKEL (reference sequence). Trimming cost V 5 bases and J 2 bases; bases outside gene matches: 7. CDR3 DNA sequence: TGTGCCAGCAGCTTTAGCGGGAGTCCCCCCTACGAGCAGTACTTC. Translating gives CASSFSGSPPYEQYF.

The gene calls are TRBV4-1 and TRBJ2-2; D perhaps matches TRBD2 (6 bases). V was clipped by 1 base and J by 6 bases, with 15 bases between them. Germline-derived CDR1 and CDR2 are MGHRA and YSYEKL. The CDR3 has 16 residues. This chain's CDR3 is CASSQGRGTPPGELFF. The CDR3 region has the DNA TGCGCCAGCAGCCAAGGGAGAGGGACTCCTCCCGGGGAGCTGTTTTTT.

The chain carries TRBV27 and TRBJ2-1; 10 positions match TRBD1. The germline CDR1 and CDR2 sequences are MNHEY and SMNVEV (reference sequence). This CDR3 spans 17 amino acids. Trimming took 3 bases from V and 9 from J; bases not matched to a gene: 14. CDR3: CASSFRRGTGVSGEQFF. Here the CDR3 DNA reads TGTGCCAGCAGTTTCCGAAGAGGGACAGGGGTTTCCGGTGAGCAGTTCTTC.

V is TRBV7-9 and J is TRBJ2-7, with D possibly matching TRBD1 (5 bases). V lost 1 base and J 7 bases, leaving 8 bases between the germline ends. Germline V gives CDR1 SEHNR, CDR2 FQNEAQ (reference sequence). There are 12 residues in the CDR3. In DNA, the CDR3 is TGTGCCAGCAGCTTAGAGGGGCGGGAGCAGTACTTC. It codes for CASSLEGREQYF.